This T cell receptor beta chain originates from a study of neoadjuvant anti-PD-1 for oral cavity cancer. Study in general: Around day 43, patients without progression received a fourth nivolumab dose before surgery.

The sample's time point: after neoadjuvant nivolumab, at surgical resection. Assay: immunoSEQ multiplex PCR; the TCRdb copy retains only in-frame clones and omits some. The sample contains tens of thousands of clones, over 30% of which appear only once. The TCR was taken from a person aged 35 to 85 with oral cavity squamous cell carcinoma. The sequencing used tumor tissue, collected after nivolumab (anti-PD-1) treatment.

The chain's CDR3 is CAWSVDRGLLGNTIYF. CDR3 sequence (DNA): TGTGCCTGGAGTGTGGACAGGGGGCTTTTAGGAAACACCATATATTTT. The chain links TRBV30 to TRBJ1-3, with 11 bases that match TRBD1. The V gene end was trimmed by 0 bases and the J gene end by 4 bases; junction bases not matched to a gene: 5. Germline V gene data show CDR1 as GTSNPN and CDR2 as SVGIG (reference sequence). The CDR3 totals 16 residues. Complete variable domain (other parts from reference TRBV30 and TRBJ1-3): SQTIHQWPATLVQPVGSPLSLECTVEGTSNPNLYWYRQAAGRGLQLLFYSVGIGQISSEVPQNLSASRPQDRQFILSSKKLLLSDSGFYLCAWSVDRGLLGNTIYFGEGSWLTVV.